This T cell receptor (beta chain) was sequenced for a study of CD8+CD57+ T cells in acquired aplastic anemia. Study results and limitations: Patients and controls shared twenty-nine CD8+ CDR3 sequences, highly expressed in patients.

Trimming left V 3 bases short and J 5 bases short, with 14 bases between. Per the germline V gene, CDR1 is LNHDA and CDR2 is SQIVND (reference sequence). This CDR3 contains 16 residues. Ten or more counts support this clonotype. The antigen is unknown. TCR beta VDJ and CDR3 were profiled, and genomic DNA was the template. TCRdb called the reads again in MiXCR, with one record for every CDR3 protein. The sample has around 430,000 distinct CDR3 sequences; roughly a third are singletons. Patients selected for sequencing had displayed CD8+CD57+ cell expansion by flow cytometry. Every patient was diagnosed with severe acquired aplastic anemia. Patients had undergone no therapy by the time their blood was sampled.

This sequence joins TRBV19 and TRBJ1-6, with TRBD1 as a possible D gene (5 bases). Sequences were obtained from sorted CD4+, CD8+, or CD8+CD57+ T cells (not recorded which) from PBMCs. The sequence derives from a human donor with aplastic anemia. The CDR3 region has the DNA TGTGCCAGTAGTATTGTTTCCGGGACGGATAATTCACCCCTCCACTTT. It is translated as CASSIVSGTDNSPLHF.